What follows are 17 T cell receptor beta chains derived from one specimen sequenced in a study of blood T cell repertoires in COVID-19. Measured with immunoSEQ multiplex PCR; TCRdb has only the in-frame clones, and not every one. The table records about 250,000 clones, nearly 90% of them present only once. The specimen sequenced was peripheral blood. The receptors shown here come from a woman between 35 and 50 years old who had recovered from COVID-19.

J is TRBJ2-3 and V is TRBV7-2; 13 bases agree with TRBD2. Germline trimming cut 4 bases from V and 4 bases from J; bases unmatched to any gene: 11. The germline gives CDR1 SGHTA, CDR2 FQGNSA. The CDR3 totals 18 residues. The CDR3 here is CASSSRRGLAGVADTQYF. In DNA form, the CDR3 reads TGTGCCAGCAGCTCCCGCCGCGGACTAGCGGGGGTCGCAGATACGCAGTATTTT.

V gene TRBV20-1 combines with J gene TRBJ1-1, with TRBD1 as a possible D gene (6 bases). The V gene lost 3 bases and the J gene lost 5 bases, with 19 bases spanning the gap. CDR1 and CDR2 from the germline V gene are DFQATT and SNEGSKA (reference sequence). CDR3 length: 15 residues. Here the CDR3 reads CSASRGLTGLTEAFF. As DNA, the CDR3 is TGCAGTGCTAGTAGGGGCTTAACAGGGTTGACTGAAGCTTTCTTT.

As DNA, the CDR3 is TGTGCCAGCTCAAACATTTCGCTTAAGATTGGTTACGAGCAGTACTTC. Its translation is CASSNISLKIGYEQYF. The chain has TRBV18 and TRBJ2-7; D remains ambiguous. Germline V gene data show CDR1 as KGHSH and CDR2 as LQKENI. V shed 5 bases and J shed 4 bases, with 21 bases lying between them. CDR3 length: 16 residues.

The genes are TRBV6-5 and TRBJ2-7; D possibly corresponds to TRBD1 (6 bases). The CDR3 length is 14 residues. Germline values: CDR1 MNHEY, CDR2 SVGAGI. Trimming cost V 8 bases and J 4 bases, with 18 bases left between them. The CDR3, as DNA: TGTGCCAGCCGTATAACTACACAGGGTTACGAGCAGTACTTC. It specifies CASRITTQGYEQYF.

The CDR3 spells CASSQDFGAGKTQYF. CDR3 coding DNA: TGTGCCAGCAGCCAAGATTTTGGGGCCGGAAAGACCCAGTACTTC. The chain has TRBV3-1 (or the pseudogene TRBV3-2) and TRBJ2-5; TRBD1 might be the D (5 bases). The length of the CDR3 is 15 residues. Germline values: CDR1 LGHDT, CDR2 YNNKEL (reference sequence). Between the trimmed V and J ends, which lost 0 bases and 6 bases, there was a span of 14 bases.

This chain uses TRBV7-2 with TRBJ2-5; 12 positions match TRBD2. Unmatched junction bases numbered 12, after V lost 5 bases and J lost 5 bases. The CDR3 length is 17 residues. The germline V gene encodes CDR1 SGHTA and CDR2 FQGNSA. CDR3 sequence reads: CASSRRLAGVNGETQYF. The CDR3, as DNA: TGTGCCAGCAGCCGCAGACTAGCGGGAGTTAATGGGGAGACCCAGTACTTC.

The V call is TRBV6-5, the J call TRBJ2-3; 9 bases map to TRBD2. The V and J ends lost 2 bases and 4 bases, in that order; junction bases with no gene match: 1. This CDR3 has 14 residues. The V gene's germline CDR1 is MNHEY and CDR2 SVGAGI. The CDR3 loop reads CASSYIAGADTQYF. For the CDR3, the DNA is TGTGCCAGCAGTTACATAGCGGGGGCAGATACGCAGTATTTT.

The CDR3 sequence: CASSLSKGQAFF. In DNA form, the CDR3 reads TGTGCCAGCAGCTTGTCTAAGGGGCAAGCTTTCTTT. This chain uses TRBV11-2 with TRBJ1-1; TRBD1 is a possible D gene (5 bases). The germline gives CDR1 SGHAT, CDR2 FQNNGV. CDR3 length equals 12 residues. Between the trimmed V and J ends, which lost 3 bases and 9 bases, there was a span of 11 bases.

V is TRBV2 and J is TRBJ1-2, with TRBD1 identical over 10 bases. V lost 5 bases to trimming and J lost 4 bases; unmatched junction nucleotides: 7. The CDR3 covers 15 residues. Germline V gene sequence: CDR1 SNHLY, CDR2 FYNNEI. DNA for the CDR3: TGTGCCAGCAGTCTTCCGGGACAGGGGACCTATGGCTACACCTTC. It specifies CASSLPGQGTYGYTF.

The chain combines TRBV2 with TRBJ2-4, with 10 nucleotides matching TRBD1. The CDR3 spans 14 residues. The V gene end was trimmed by 7 bases and the J gene end by 4 bases; junction bases not matched to a gene: 4. CDR1 and CDR2 (germline): SNHLY, FYNNEI. CDR3 sequence (DNA): TGTGCCAGCAAGACAGGGGGCTCAAAAAACATTCAGTACTTC. This translates into CASKTGGSKNIQYF.

This chain joins TRBV5-4 and TRBJ2-4; 7 bases agree with TRBD1. The germline CDR1 and CDR2 sequences are SGHNT and YYREEE (reference sequence). The CDR3 is 15 amino acids. The ends lost 3 bases at V and 2 bases at J; junction bases unmatched: 5. As DNA, the CDR3 is TGTGCCAGCAGCTACCAGACAGGGTCCAAAAACATTCAGTACTTC. Translation: CASSYQTGSKNIQYF.

This clone was detected only a few times. The V and J genes are TRBV5-6 and TRBJ2-5; 14 nucleotides match TRBD2. The trim removed 0 bases at V and 5 bases at J, leaving 9 bases unmatched. This CDR3 comprises 18 residues. The V gene's germline CDR1 is SGHDT and CDR2 YYEEEE. The CDR3 is CASSLEGLAGVLRETQYF. In DNA, the CDR3 is TGTGCCAGCAGCTTGGAGGGACTAGCGGGAGTGCTAAGGGAGACCCAGTACTTC.

The chain is built from TRBV19 and TRBJ2-1, with D perhaps TRBD2 (7 bases). The germline V and J ends were trimmed by 6 bases and 4 bases, with 16 bases remaining between them. Germline CDR1 and CDR2: LNHDA and SQIVND (reference sequence). There are 15 residues in the CDR3. Written as DNA, the CDR3 is TGTGCCAGTAGCCGGGGGCGGGGGTTATACAATGAGCAGTTCTTC. Amino acids: CASSRGRGLYNEQFF.

The chain links TRBV5-1 to TRBJ1-1; no reliable D call. Germline V gives CDR1 SGHRS, CDR2 YFSETQ. The CDR3 is 13 residues long. Between the trimmed V and J ends, which lost 0 bases and 6 bases, there was a span of 9 bases. CDR3 DNA: TGCGCCAGCAGCTTGGGGTCCGGGGCTGAAGCTTTCTTT. Protein: CASSLGSGAEAFF.

This sequence joins TRBV11-2 and TRBJ2-1; 10 nucleotides line up with TRBD2. The junction had 6 bases not matched to a gene; V was cut back by 3 bases and J by 1 base. The CDR3 totals 17 residues. The germline V gene encodes CDR1 SGHAT and CDR2 FQNNGV. CDR3 residues: CASSFQASGSSYNEQFF. The CDR3, as DNA: TGTGCCAGCAGCTTCCAGGCTAGCGGGAGTTCCTACAATGAGCAGTTCTTC.

V usage is TRBV4-2 and J usage is TRBJ2-3; 15 nucleotides align to TRBD2. Germline V lookup: CDR1 LGHNA, CDR2 YNFKEQ. V gave up 1 base and J gave up 0 bases; unmatched junction bases: 8. The CDR3 spans 20 residues. CDR3 nucleotide sequence: TGTGCCAGCAGCCAAGGGGGGTTCGGACTAGCGGGAGGGAGCACAGATACGCAGTATTTT. Translating gives CASSQGGFGLAGGSTDTQYF.

The chain couples TRBV12-3 or TRBV12-4 to TRBJ1-2, with unresolved D. V was clipped by 2 bases and J by 8 bases, with 12 bases between them. The CDR3 spans 13 residues. This CDR3 reads CASSLYRERGYTF. The CDR3 nucleotides are TGTGCCAGCAGTTTATACCGGGAGCGCGGCTACACCTTC.